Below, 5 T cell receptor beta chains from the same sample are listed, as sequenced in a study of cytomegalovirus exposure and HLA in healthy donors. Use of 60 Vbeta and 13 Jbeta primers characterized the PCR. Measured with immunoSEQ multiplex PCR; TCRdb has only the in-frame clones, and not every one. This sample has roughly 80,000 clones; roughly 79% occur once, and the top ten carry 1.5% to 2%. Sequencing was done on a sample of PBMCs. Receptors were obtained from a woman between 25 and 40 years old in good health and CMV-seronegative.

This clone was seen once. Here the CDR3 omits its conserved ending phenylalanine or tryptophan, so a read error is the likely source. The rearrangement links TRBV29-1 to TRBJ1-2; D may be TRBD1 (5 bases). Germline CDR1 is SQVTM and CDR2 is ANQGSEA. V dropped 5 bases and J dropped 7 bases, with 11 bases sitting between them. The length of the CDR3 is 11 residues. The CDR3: CSVFSGTGYTL. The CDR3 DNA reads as TGCAGCGTTTTCTCCGGGACTGGCTACACCCTC.

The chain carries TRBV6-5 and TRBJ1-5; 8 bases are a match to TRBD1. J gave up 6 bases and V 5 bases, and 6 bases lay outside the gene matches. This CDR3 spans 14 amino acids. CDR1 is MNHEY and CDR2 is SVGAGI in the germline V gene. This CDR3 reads CASSPDRARQPQHF. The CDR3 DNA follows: TGTGCCAGCAGTCCGGACAGGGCCCGTCAGCCCCAGCATTTT.

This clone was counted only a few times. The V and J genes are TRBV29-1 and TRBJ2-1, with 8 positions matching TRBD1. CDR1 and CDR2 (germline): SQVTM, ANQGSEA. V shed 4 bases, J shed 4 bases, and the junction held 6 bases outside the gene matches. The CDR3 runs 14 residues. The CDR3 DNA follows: TGCAGCGTTGTAGAGACAGGGGATTACAATGAGCAGTTCTTC. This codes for CSVVETGDYNEQFF.

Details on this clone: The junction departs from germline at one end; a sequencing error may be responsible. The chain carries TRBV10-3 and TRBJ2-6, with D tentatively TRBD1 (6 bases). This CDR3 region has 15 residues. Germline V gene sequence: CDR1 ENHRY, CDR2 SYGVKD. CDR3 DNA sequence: TGTGCCATCAGTGACTTGGGGGCTGGGGCCAACGGCCTGACTTTC. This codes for CAISDLGAGANGLTF.

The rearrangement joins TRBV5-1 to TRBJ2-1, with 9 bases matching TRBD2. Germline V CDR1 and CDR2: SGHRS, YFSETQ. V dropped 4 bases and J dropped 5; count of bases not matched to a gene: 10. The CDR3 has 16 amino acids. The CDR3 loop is CASSLQPSGENNEQFF. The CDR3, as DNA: TGCGCCAGCAGCCTCCAACCTAGCGGGGAAAACAATGAGCAGTTCTTC.